The 11 T cell receptor beta chains reported below all come from one sample, sequenced in a study of cytomegalovirus exposure and HLA in healthy donors. In the PCR, 60 Vbeta and 13 Jbeta primers were used. Sequencing was performed with immunoSEQ multiplex PCR; in TCRdb, only in-frame clones are kept and a portion is missing. This table has a few hundred thousand clones, roughly 90% appearing once. Specimen: PBMCs. These receptors were taken from a woman aged 18-30 years in good health and CMV-seronegative.

This clone was recorded only once. The chain couples TRBV19 to TRBJ2-1; D is perhaps TRBD1 (5 bases). The CDR3 consists of 13 residues. The V gene lost 5 bases and the J gene lost 7 bases, with 12 bases spanning the gap. CDR1 and CDR2 from the germline V gene are LNHDA and SQIVND (reference sequence). In DNA, the CDR3 is TGTGCCAGTAGTGGGGTATCAGGGAATGAGCAGTTCTTC. Translated: CASSGVSGNEQFF.

This chain links TRBV2 with TRBJ1-5; the D gene is possibly TRBD1 (6 bases). CDR1 SNHLY and CDR2 FYNNEI come from the germline V gene. V lost 1 base to trimming and J lost 5 bases, with 12 bases between them. CDR3 length: 15 amino acids. The CDR3 loop is CASSEEGGGDQPQHF. Here the CDR3 DNA reads TGTGCCAGCAGTGAAGAGGGAGGGGGGGATCAGCCCCAGCATTTT.

This clone was counted once. CDR3: CASSLTVGAYEQYF. In DNA form, the CDR3 reads TGTGCCAGCAGCTTAACGGTGGGAGCCTACGAGCAGTACTTC. The chain uses TRBV7-3 and TRBJ2-7, with a possible D match to TRBD2 (5 bases). There are 14 residues in the CDR3. Germline V CDR1 and CDR2: SGHTA, FQGTGA. V lost 0 bases, J lost 2 bases, and 8 bases lay in between.

The chain is built from TRBV5-4 and TRBJ1-1; 8 positions agree with TRBD1. V was pared by 5 bases and J by 0 bases, with 0 bases of the junction left unmatched. CDR3 length: 13 residues. Per the germline V gene, CDR1 is SGHNT and CDR2 is YYREEE (reference sequence). The CDR3 DNA reads as TGTGCCAGCAGGACAGGGGTGAACACTGAAGCTTTCTTT. Translating it yields CASRTGVNTEAFF. Supplemented by reference TRBV5-4 and TRBJ1-1, the full variable domain reads ETGVTQSPTHLIKTRGQQVTLRCSSQSGHNTVSWYQQALGQGPQFIFQYYREEENGRGNFPPRFSGLQFPNYSSELNVNALELDDSALYLCASRTGVNTEAFFGQGTRLTVV.

The chain has TRBV20-1 and TRBJ2-7; no reliable D call. This CDR3 is 10 amino acids long. Trimming cost V 7 bases and J 6 bases, with 10 bases left between them. Germline loops: CDR1 DFQATT, CDR2 SNEGSKA (reference sequence). The CDR3 loop reads CSVGWFEQYF. DNA of the CDR3: TGCAGTGTCGGGTGGTTCGAGCAGTACTTC.

Concerning this clone: Other DNA sequences of this sample code for an identical CDR3. The chain links TRBV7-3 to TRBJ2-3; 14 bases fit TRBD2. This CDR3 has 15 residues. Trimming removed 3 bases from V and 4 bases from J; junction bases left unmatched: 0. Looked up from germline, CDR1 is SGHTA and CDR2 is FQGTGA. Here the CDR3 DNA reads TGTGCCAGCAGCTTGACTAGCGGGGGGGCAGATACGCAGTATTTT. Residues: CASSLTSGGADTQYF.

CDR3 residues: CASSPPDRGNSPLHF. The CDR3 region has the DNA TGCGCCAGCAGCCCCCCGGACAGGGGAAATTCACCCCTCCACTTT. The J gene is TRBJ1-6, the V gene TRBV5-1; 9 bases map to TRBD1. This CDR3 spans 15 amino acids. Germline V gene data show CDR1 as SGHRS and CDR2 as YFSETQ. Trimming at V came to 4 bases and at J to 7 bases, leaving 6 bases not matched to a gene.

CDR3 in amino acids: CASSQDIPEDRIVSPLHF. The DNA of the CDR3 is TGCGCCAGCAGCCAAGACATCCCTGAGGACAGGATCGTTTCACCCCTCCACTTT. The V gene is TRBV4-1, the J gene TRBJ1-6; TRBD1 matches at 7 bases. The CDR3 covers 18 residues. J gave up 9 bases and V 0 bases, and 14 bases lay outside the gene matches. Germline loops: CDR1 MGHRA, CDR2 YSYEKL.

The chain has TRBV7-2 and TRBJ2-5, with 7 bases fitting TRBD1. The V gene end was trimmed by 1 base and the J gene end by 0 bases; junction bases not matched to a gene: 5. In germline, CDR1 is SGHTA, CDR2 FQGNSA. This CDR3 spans 16 amino acids. The CDR3 region has the DNA TGTGCCAGCAGCTTAGTAGCACAGGGGTACCAAGAGACCCAGTACTTC. Protein: CASSLVAQGYQETQYF. Full variable domain (rest looked up from reference TRBV7-2 and TRBJ2-5): GAGVSQSPSNKVTEKGKDVELRCDPISGHTALYWYRQSLGQGLEFLIYFQGNSAPDKSGLPSDRFSAERTGGSVSTLTIQRTQQEDSAVYLCASSLVAQGYQETQYFGPGTRLLVL.

The chain has TRBV27 and TRBJ2-7, with TRBD2 matching 14 bases. The V gene end was trimmed by 1 base and the J gene end by 10 bases; junction bases not matched to a gene: 3. Germline CDR1 is MNHEY and CDR2 is SMNVEV (reference sequence). The CDR3 is 14 amino acids. The CDR3 protein is CASSLLGTSGGQYF. CDR3 bases: TGTGCCAGCAGTTTATTAGGGACTAGCGGGGGCCAGTACTTC.

This chain uses TRBV7-9 with TRBJ1-2; D call uncertain. CDR1 and CDR2 from the germline V gene are SEHNR and FQNEAQ (reference sequence). With 4 bases removed from V and 2 bases from J, the gap between germline ends came to 2 bases. This CDR3 region has 11 residues. CDR3 amino acids: CASSSNYGYTF. The CDR3 bases are TGTGCCAGCAGCTCGAACTATGGCTACACCTTC.